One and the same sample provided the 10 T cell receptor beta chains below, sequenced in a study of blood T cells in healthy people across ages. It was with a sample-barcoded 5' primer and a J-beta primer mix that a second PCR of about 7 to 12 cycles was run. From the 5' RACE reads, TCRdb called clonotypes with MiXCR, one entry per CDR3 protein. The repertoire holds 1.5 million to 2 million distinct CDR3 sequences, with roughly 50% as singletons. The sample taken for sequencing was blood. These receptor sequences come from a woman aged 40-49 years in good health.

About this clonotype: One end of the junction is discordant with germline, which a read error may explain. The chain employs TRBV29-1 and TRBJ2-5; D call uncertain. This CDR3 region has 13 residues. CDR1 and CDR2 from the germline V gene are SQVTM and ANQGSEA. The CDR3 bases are TGCAACGTTGCCCGAGACCCGGATTCAGAGCAGTACTTC. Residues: CNVARDPDSEQYF.

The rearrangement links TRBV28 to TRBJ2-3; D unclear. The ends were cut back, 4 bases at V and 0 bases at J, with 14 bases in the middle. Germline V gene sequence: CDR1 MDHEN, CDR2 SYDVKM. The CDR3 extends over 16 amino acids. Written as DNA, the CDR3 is TGTGCCAGCAGTTCCCCTGGACGGTCTAGCACAGATACGCAGTATTTT. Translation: CASSSPGRSSTDTQYF. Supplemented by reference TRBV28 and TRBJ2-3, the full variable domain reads DVKVTQSSRYLVKRTGEKVFLECVQDMDHENMFWYRQDPGLGLRLIYFSYDVKMKEKGDIPEGYSVSREKKERFSLILESASTNQTSMYLCASSSPGRSSTDTQYFGPGTRLTVL.

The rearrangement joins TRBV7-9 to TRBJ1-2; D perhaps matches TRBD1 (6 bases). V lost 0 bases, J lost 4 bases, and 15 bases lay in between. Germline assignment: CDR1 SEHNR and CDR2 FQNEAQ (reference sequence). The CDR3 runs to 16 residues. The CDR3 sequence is CASSLAGGQAFYGYTF. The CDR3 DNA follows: TGTGCCAGCAGCTTAGCTGGGGGGCAGGCATTCTATGGCTACACCTTC. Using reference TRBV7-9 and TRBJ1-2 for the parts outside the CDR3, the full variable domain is DTGVSQNPRHKITKRGQNVTFRCDPISEHNRLYWYRQTLGQGPEFLTYFQNEAQLEKSRLLSDRFSAERPKGSFSTLEIQRTEQGDSAMYLCASSLAGGQAFYGYTFGSGTRLTVV.

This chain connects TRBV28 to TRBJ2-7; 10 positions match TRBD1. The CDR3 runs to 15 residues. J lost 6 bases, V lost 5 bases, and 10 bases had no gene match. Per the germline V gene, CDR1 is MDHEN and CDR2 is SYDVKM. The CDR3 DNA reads TGTGCCAGCAGTCCCCGCCAGACAGGGGGCGGCGAGCAGTACTTC. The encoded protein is CASSPRQTGGGEQYF.

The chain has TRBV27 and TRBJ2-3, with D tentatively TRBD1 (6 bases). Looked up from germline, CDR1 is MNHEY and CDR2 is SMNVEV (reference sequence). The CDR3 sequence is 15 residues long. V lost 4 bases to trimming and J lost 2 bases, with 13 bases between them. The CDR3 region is CASSYPGQVTDTQYF. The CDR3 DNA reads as TGTGCCAGCAGTTACCCGGGACAAGTCACAGATACGCAGTATTTT.

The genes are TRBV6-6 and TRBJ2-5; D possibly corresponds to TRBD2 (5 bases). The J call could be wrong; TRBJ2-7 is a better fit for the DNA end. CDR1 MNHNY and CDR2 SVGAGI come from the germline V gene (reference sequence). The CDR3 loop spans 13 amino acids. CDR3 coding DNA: TGTGCCAGCAGTGACGTCCTGGCGGGCGAGCAGTACTTC. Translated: CASSDVLAGEQYF.

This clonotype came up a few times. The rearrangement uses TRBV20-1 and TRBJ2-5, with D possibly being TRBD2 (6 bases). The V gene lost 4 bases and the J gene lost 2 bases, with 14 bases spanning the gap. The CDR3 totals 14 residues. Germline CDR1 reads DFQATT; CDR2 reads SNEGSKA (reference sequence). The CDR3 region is CSANPSSEQETQYF. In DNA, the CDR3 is TGCAGTGCTAACCCGTCTAGCGAACAAGAGACCCAGTACTTC.

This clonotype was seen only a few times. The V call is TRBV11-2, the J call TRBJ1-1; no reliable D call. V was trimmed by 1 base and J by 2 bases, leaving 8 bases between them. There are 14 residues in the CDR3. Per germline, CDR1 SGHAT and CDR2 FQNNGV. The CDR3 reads CASSLVISNTEAFF. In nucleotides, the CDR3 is TGTGCCAGCAGCTTAGTCATCAGTAACACTGAAGCTTTCTTT.

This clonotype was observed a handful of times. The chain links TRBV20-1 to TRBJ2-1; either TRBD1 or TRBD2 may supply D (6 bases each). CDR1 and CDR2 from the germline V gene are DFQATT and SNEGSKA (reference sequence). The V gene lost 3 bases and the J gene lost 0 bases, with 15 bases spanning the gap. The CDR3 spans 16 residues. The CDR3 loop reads CSARRLGGSSYNEQFF. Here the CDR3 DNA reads TGCAGTGCTAGGAGACTAGGGGGAAGCTCCTACAATGAGCAGTTCTTC.

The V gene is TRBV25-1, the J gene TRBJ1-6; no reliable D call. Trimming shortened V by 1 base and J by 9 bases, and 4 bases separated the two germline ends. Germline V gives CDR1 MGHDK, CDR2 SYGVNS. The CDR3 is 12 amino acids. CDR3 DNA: TGTGCCAGCAGTGAATGGGGTTCACCCCTCCACTTT. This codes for CASSEWGSPLHF.